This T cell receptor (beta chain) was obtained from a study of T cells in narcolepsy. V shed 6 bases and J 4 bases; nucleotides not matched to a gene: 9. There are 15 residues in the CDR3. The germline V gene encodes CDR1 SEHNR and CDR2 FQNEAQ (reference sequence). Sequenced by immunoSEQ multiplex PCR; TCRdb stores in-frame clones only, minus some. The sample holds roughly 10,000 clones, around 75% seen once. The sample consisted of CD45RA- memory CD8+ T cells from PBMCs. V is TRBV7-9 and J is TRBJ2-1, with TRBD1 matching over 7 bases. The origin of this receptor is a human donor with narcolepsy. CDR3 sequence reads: CASSSRQGVYNEQFF. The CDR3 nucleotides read TGTGCCAGCAGTTCCCGACAGGGAGTTTACAATGAGCAGTTCTTC.